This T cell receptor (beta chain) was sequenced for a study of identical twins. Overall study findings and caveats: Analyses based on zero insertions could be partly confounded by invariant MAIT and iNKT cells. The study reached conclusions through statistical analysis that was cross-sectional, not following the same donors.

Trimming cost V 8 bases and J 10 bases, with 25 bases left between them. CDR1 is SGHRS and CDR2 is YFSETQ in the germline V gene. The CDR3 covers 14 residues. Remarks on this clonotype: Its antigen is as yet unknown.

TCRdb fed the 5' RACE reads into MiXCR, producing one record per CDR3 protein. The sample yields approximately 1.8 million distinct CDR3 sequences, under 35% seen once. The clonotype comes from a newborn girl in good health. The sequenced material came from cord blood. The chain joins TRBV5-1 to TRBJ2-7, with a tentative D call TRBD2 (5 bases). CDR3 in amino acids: CARKARTPTRPQYF. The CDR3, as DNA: TGCGCCAGAAAAGCCCGGACTCCAACCCGGCCCCAGTACTTC.